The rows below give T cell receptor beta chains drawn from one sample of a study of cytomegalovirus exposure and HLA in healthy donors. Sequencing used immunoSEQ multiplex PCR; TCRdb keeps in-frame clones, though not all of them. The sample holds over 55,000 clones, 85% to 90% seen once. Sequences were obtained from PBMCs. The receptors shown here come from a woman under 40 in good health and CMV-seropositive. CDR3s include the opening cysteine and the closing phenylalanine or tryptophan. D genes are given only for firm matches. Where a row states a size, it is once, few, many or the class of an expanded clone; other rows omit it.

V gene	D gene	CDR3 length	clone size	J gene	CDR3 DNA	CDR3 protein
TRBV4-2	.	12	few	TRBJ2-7	TGTGCCAGCAGCCAAGATCTCCACGAGCAGTACTTC	CASSQDLHEQYF
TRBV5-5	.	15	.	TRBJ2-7	TGTGCCAGCAGCTTGAAAGCGGGCCTCTCCTACGAGCAGTACTTC	CASSLKAGLSYEQYF
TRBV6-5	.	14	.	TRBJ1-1	TGTGCCAGCAGTTACCGTCAGCGCGGAACTGAAGCTTTCTTT	CASSYRQRGTEAFF
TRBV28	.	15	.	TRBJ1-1	TGTGCCAGCAGTCTACTGTCTAATCTGAACACTGAAGCTTTCTTT	CASSLLSNLNTEAFF
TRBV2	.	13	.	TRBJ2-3	TGTGCCAGCAGTGGGGGCGGAACAGATACGCAGTATTTT	CASSGGGTDTQYF
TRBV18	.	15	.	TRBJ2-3	TGTGCCAGCTCACTAACCGGGACTCGCACAGATACGCAGTATTTT	CASSLTGTRTDTQYF
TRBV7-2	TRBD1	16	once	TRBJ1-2	TGTGCCAGCAGCTTAATCACCGGGACAGGGGTATATGGCTACACCTTC	CASSLITGTGVYGYTF
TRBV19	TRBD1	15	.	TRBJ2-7	TGTGCCAGTAGCACTCGGGACAGGGCTCCCTACGAGCAGTACTTC	CASSTRDRAPYEQYF
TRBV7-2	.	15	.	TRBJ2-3	TGTGCCAGCAGCTTAGGCCTAGCGTGGGGAGATACGCAGTATTTT	CASSLGLAWGDTQYF
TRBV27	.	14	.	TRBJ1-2	TGTGCCAGCAGCAACTCAGGGCCTAACTATGGCTACACCTTC	CASSNSGPNYGYTF
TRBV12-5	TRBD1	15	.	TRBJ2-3	TGTGCTAGTGTCTTCCCACAGGGGATTAAAGATACGCAGTATTTT	CASVFPQGIKDTQYF
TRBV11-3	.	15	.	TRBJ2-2	TGTGCCAGCAGCTTTATGGCTGTGAACACCGGGGAGCTGTTTTTT	CASSFMAVNTGELFF
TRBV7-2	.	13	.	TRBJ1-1	TGTGCCAGCAGCTTACAACCCGAAGCTGAAGCCTTCTTT	CASSLQPEAEAFF
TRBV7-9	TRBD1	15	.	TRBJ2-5	TGTGCCAGCAGCTTAGGACAGGGATTTTGGGAGACCCAGTACTTC	CASSLGQGFWETQYF
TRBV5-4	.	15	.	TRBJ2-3	TGTGCCAGCAGCTTGGAATGGGCTAGCACAGATACGCAGTATTTT	CASSLEWASTDTQYF
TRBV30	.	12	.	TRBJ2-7	TGTGCCTGGAGCTACCAGGGATACGAGCAGTACTTC	CAWSYQGYEQYF
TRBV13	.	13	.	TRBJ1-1	TGTGCCAGCAGCTCCCGGGACTCCTTTGAAGCTTTCTTT	CASSSRDSFEAFF
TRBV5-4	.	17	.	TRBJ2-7	TGTGCCAGCAGCTTGGGGGTCGGAGTACAGGGAAGGTACGAGCAGTACTTC	CASSLGVGVQGRYEQYF
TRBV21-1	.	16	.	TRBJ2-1	TGTGCCAGCAGCTCTCGGACTAGCGGGGCCTACAATGAGCAGTTCTTC	CASSSRTSGAYNEQFF
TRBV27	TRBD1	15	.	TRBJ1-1	TGTGCCAGCAAAAGGGACAGGGGTCCTAACACTGAAGCTTTCTTT	CASKRDRGPNTEAFF
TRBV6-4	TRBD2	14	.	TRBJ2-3	TGTGCCAGCAGATCTAGCGGAGACACAGATACGCAGTATTTT	CASRSSGDTDTQYF
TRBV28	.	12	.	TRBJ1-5	TGTGCCAGCAGTTTGAACGGGGTACGGGAGTATTTT	CASSLNGVREYF
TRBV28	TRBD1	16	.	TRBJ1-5	TGTGCCAGCAGTTTGGGCCTGGGACAGTTTAGCCAGCCCCAGCATTTT	CASSLGLGQFSQPQHF
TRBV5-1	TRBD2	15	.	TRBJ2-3	TGCGCCGGCAGCCCAGGACTAGCGGGAGGAGATACGCAGTATTTT	CAGSPGLAGGDTQYF
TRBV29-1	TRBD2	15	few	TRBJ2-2	TGCAGCGTGGAACTAGCGGGCATGAACACCGGGGAGCTGTTTTTT	CSVELAGMNTGELFF
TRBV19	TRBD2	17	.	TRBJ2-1	TGTGCCAGTAGACCCCTCACTAGCGGGAGGGTCTACAATGAGCAGTTCTTC	CASRPLTSGRVYNEQFF
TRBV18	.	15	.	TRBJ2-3	TGTGCCAGCTCACCAATAGCGGCCAGCACAGATACGCAGTATTTT	CASSPIAASTDTQYF
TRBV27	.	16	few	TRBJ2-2	TGTGCCAGCAGTTTATTAACAGCCGCGAACACCGGGGAGCTGTTTTTT	CASSLLTAANTGELFF
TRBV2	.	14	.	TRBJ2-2	TGTGCCAGCACCACCCGCAAAGAGACCGGGGAGCTGTTTTTT	CASTTRKETGELFF
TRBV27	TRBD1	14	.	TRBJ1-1	TGTGCCAGCAGTTGGGGGACAGGCTACACTGAAGCTTTCTTT	CASSWGTGYTEAFF
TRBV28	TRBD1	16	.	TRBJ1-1	TGTGCCAGCAGCTTCAAGTGGGGACAGACGAACACTGAAGCTTTCTTT	CASSFKWGQTNTEAFF
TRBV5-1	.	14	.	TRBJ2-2	TGCGCCAGCAGCTTGGAGCAGAACACCGGGGAGCTGTTTTTT	CASSLEQNTGELFF
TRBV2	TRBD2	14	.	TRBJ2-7	TGTGCCAAGGGACTAGCGGGCGTTCCCTACGAGCAGTACTTC	CAKGLAGVPYEQYF
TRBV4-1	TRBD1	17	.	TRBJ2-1	TGCGCCAGCAGCCACCCCGTAAGGGGGCGATTTGATAATGAGCAGTTCTTC	CASSHPVRGRFDNEQFF
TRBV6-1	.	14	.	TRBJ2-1	TGTGCCAGCAGTTTTGATTCCAGGGTCCATGAGCAGTTCTTC	CASSFDSRVHEQFF
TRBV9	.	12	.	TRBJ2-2	TGTGCCAGCAGCCGGAACACCGGGGAGCTGTTTTTT	CASSRNTGELFF
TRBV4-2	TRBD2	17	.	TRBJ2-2	TGTGCCAGCAGCCACCCGCGGACTAGCGGGAATAACGGGGAGCTGTTTTTT	CASSHPRTSGNNGELFF
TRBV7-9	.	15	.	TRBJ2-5	TGTGCCAGCAGCAACGGCCTGGGGGGGCAGGGGACCCAGTACTTC	CASSNGLGGQGTQYF
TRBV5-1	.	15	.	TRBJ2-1	TGCGCCAGCGGGGTACAGGGCTCCTCGTATGGTGAGCAGTTCTTC	CASGVQGSSYGEQFF
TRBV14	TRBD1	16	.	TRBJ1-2	TGTGCCAGCAGCAAAGCTGGACAGGGAGTAAGCTATGGCTACACCTTC	CASSKAGQGVSYGYTF
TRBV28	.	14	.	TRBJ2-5	TGTGCCAGCAGTTTTGGTGGCGGGATAGAGACCCAGTACTTC	CASSFGGGIETQYF
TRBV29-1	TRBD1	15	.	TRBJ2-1	TGCAGCGGAGGGACAGGGAAAAGGGGAGTTAGGGAGCAGTTCTTC	CSGGTGKRGVREQFF
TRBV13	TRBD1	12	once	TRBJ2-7	TGTGCCAGCAGCCGTACAGGGGGCGAGCAGTACTTC	CASSRTGGEQYF
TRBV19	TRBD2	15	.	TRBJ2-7	TGTGCCAGTAGCGACAGCGGGAGGGGCTCCTACGAGCAGTACTTC	CASSDSGRGSYEQYF
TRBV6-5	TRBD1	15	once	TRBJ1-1	TGTGCCAGCAATTCACAGGGGACAGGGGGGACTGAAGCTTTCTTT	CASNSQGTGGTEAFF